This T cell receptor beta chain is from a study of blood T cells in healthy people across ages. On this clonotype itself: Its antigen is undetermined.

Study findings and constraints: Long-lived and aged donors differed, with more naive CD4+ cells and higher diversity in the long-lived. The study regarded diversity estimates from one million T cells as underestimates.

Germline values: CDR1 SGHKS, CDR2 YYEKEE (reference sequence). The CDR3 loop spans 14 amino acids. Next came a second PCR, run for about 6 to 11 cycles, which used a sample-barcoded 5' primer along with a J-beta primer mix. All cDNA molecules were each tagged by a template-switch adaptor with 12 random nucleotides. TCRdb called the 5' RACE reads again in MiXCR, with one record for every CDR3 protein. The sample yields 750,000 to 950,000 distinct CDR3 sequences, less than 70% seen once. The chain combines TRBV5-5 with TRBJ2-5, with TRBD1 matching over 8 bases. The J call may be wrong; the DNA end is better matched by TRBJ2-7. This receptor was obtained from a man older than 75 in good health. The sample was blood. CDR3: CASSRDRGMYEQYF. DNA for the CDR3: TGTGCCAGCAGTCGAGACAGGGGCATGTACGAGCAGTACTTC.